These 21 T cell receptor beta chains originate from one sample sequenced in a study of T cell responses to AZD1222 COVID-19 vaccine. Sequenced by immunoSEQ multiplex PCR; TCRdb stores in-frame clones only, minus some. The data show about 170,000 clones, with less than 90% seen just once and 1.6% held by the top ten. The source was peripheral blood, collected on day 0 of AZD1222 vaccination. The source is an adult in good health.

The V call is TRBV5-1, the J call TRBJ2-7; no firm D call. Germline CDR1 reads SGHRS; CDR2 reads YFSETQ. The CDR3 is 14 amino acids. Trimming stripped 0 bases from V and 2 bases from J, with 9 bases between. CDR3 region: CASSLDQGTYEQYF. As DNA, the CDR3 is TGCGCCAGCAGCTTGGACCAAGGCACCTACGAGCAGTACTTC.

This rearrangement joins TRBV6-5 to TRBJ2-2; TRBD1 aligns across 9 bases. Unmatched junction bases numbered 7, after V lost 10 bases and J lost 4 bases. Germline-derived CDR1 and CDR2 are MNHEY and SVGAGI. The CDR3 covers 14 residues. Here the CDR3 reads CATQDRGGTGELFF. The CDR3 DNA reads as TGTGCCACCCAGGACAGGGGTGGCACCGGGGAGCTGTTTTTT.

The rearrangement links TRBV7-9 to TRBJ2-5, with 9 nucleotides matching TRBD1. Germline-derived CDR1 and CDR2 are SEHNR and FQNEAQ (reference sequence). This CDR3 comprises 14 residues. J was trimmed by 7 bases and V by 4 bases; bases with no gene match: 7. The CDR3 region is CASSSSDRGGTQYF. The CDR3 region has the DNA TGTGCCAGCAGCTCATCGGACAGGGGTGGGACCCAGTACTTC.

The V call is TRBV24-1, the J call TRBJ1-1; TRBD1 is a possible D gene (5 bases). CDR1 is KGHDR and CDR2 is SFDVKD in the germline V gene. The CDR3 extends over 14 amino acids. Trimming took 5 bases from V and 0 from J, leaving 9 bases between them. In DNA form, the CDR3 reads TGTGCCACCAGTGTGGGGCCTATGAACACTGAAGCTTTCTTT. Amino acids: CATSVGPMNTEAFF.

CDR3 in amino acids: CASSQGGEQYF. CDR3 coding DNA: TGTGCCAGCAGTCAGGGTGGCGAGCAGTACTTC. The V gene is TRBV6-2 or TRBV6-3, the J gene TRBJ2-7, with TRBD1 as a possible D gene (5 bases). Germline CDR1 is MNHEY and CDR2 is SVGEGT. This CDR3 has 11 residues. Trimming stripped 5 bases from V and 6 bases from J, with 8 bases between.

This sequence joins TRBV2 and TRBJ2-1; 7 nucleotides align to TRBD2. V lost 6 bases, J lost 5 bases, and 10 bases stayed unmatched. Germline V gives CDR1 SNHLY, CDR2 FYNNEI. CDR3 size: 15 residues. In DNA, the CDR3 is TGTGCCAGCAGGACCGGGACTATCACCGACAATGAGCAGTTCTTC. Residues: CASRTGTITDNEQFF.

J is TRBJ1-6 and V is TRBV6-8; a possible D gene is TRBD1 (5 bases). The CDR3 runs to 17 residues. Germline CDR1 is MNHGY and CDR2 is SAAAGT. Trimming left V 6 bases short and J 6 bases short, with 21 bases between. CDR3 sequence: CASRGPGVSACNSPLHF. Written as DNA, the CDR3 is TGTGCCAGCAGGGGTCCGGGGGTGAGTGCTTGTAATTCACCCCTCCACTTT.

This chain links TRBV7-2 with TRBJ1-2; D is possibly TRBD1 (5 bases). The germline V and J ends were trimmed by 3 bases and 4 bases, with 15 bases remaining between them. The CDR3 contains 15 residues. CDR1 and CDR2 (germline): SGHTA, FQGNSA. The CDR3, as DNA: TGTGCCAGCAGCTTCAATCAGGGACCGACCTATGGCTACACCTTC. It yields the protein CASSFNQGPTYGYTF.

This chain uses TRBV28 with TRBJ1-2; 9 bases match TRBD1. Trimming at V came to 4 bases and at J to 7 bases, leaving 1 base not matched to a gene. Per germline, CDR1 MDHEN and CDR2 SYDVKM. The CDR3 spans 12 residues. CDR3: CASSWTGVGYTF. CDR3 in DNA: TGTGCCAGCAGTTGGACAGGGGTTGGCTACACCTTC.

CDR3 DNA: TGTGCCAGCAGCACGCGACCAGGGGGGGACGAAGGAAACACCATATATTTT. It yields the protein CASSTRPGGDEGNTIYF. J is TRBJ1-3 and V is TRBV9; 7 nucleotides match TRBD1. Germline V gene sequence: CDR1 SGDLS, CDR2 YYNGEE. This CDR3 comprises 17 residues. Losses at the gene ends were 4 bases for V and 4 bases for J; bases not matched to a gene: 14.

This clone was seen a single time. The CDR3 coding sequence is TGTGCCAGTACCACCTTTGGGACTGCCAAGGGGGTTAACACCGGGGAGCTGTTTTTT. Protein sequence: CASTTFGTAKGVNTGELFF. The chain is built from TRBV19 and TRBJ2-2; possibly TRBD1 or TRBD2 for D (6 bases each). The V end was cut by 7 bases, the J end by 2 bases, with 26 bases between. The germline gives CDR1 LNHDA, CDR2 SQIVND (reference sequence). The CDR3 length is 19 residues.

The chain carries TRBV5-6 and TRBJ1-1; D is unresolved. The CDR3 runs 13 residues. Germline loops: CDR1 SGHDT, CDR2 YYEEEE. The V end was cut by 6 bases, the J end by 1 base, with 10 bases between. CDR3 nucleotide sequence: TGTGCCAGCACCCGACGGGGGAACACTGAAGCTTTCTTT. It encodes CASTRRGNTEAFF. Full variable domain (remainder filled in from reference TRBV5-6 and TRBJ1-1): DAGVTQSPTHLIKTRGQQVTLRCSPKSGHDTVSWYQQALGQGPQFIFQYYEEEERQRGNFPDRFSGHQFPNYSSELNVNALLLGDSALYLCASTRRGNTEAFFGQGTRLTVV.

V gene TRBV6-5 combines with J gene TRBJ1-2, with D possibly TRBD1 on 6 matching bases. CDR3 length: 13 residues. V lost 3 bases and J lost 4, with 9 bases in between. Germline V gene data show CDR1 as MNHEY and CDR2 as SVGAGI. The CDR3 DNA reads TGTGCCAGCAGTTATGAAGGGGGCTATGGCTACACCTTC. This sequence encodes CASSYEGGYGYTF.

CDR3 residues: CASSQTLPGNEQYV. DNA for the CDR3: TGTGCCAGCAGCCAAACGCTACCGGGGAACGAGCAGTACGTC. This chain connects TRBV2 to TRBJ2-7; D might be TRBD2 (5 bases). The ends were cut back, 6 bases at V and 5 bases at J, with 17 bases in the middle. The CDR3 has 14 residues. Germline CDR1 reads SNHLY; CDR2 reads FYNNEI.

The V call is TRBV29-1, the J call TRBJ2-3, with D perhaps given as TRBD1 or TRBD2 (6 bases each). V lost 3 bases and J lost 5, with 12 bases in between. Germline loops: CDR1 SQVTM, CDR2 ANQGSEA. CDR3 length equals 13 residues. The CDR3 loop reads CSVEGGPGDTQYF. In DNA, the CDR3 is TGCAGCGTTGAGGGGGGCCCTGGAGATACGCAGTATTTT.

This chain connects TRBV11-3 to TRBJ1-6; D is unclear. With 0 bases removed from V and 1 base from J, the gap between germline ends came to 7 bases. This CDR3 has 16 residues. Germline values: CDR1 SGHNT, CDR2 YENEEA. The CDR3 nucleotides read TGTGCCAGCAGCTTAGAGCCGGGTTCCTATAATTCACCCCTCCACTTT. Protein product: CASSLEPGSYNSPLHF.

J is TRBJ1-1 and V is TRBV4-1, with a tentative D call TRBD1 (6 bases). The germline V gene has CDR1 MGHRA and CDR2 YSYEKL. Deletions cut 4 bases from V and 6 bases from J, with 15 bases between. The CDR3 covers 14 residues. CDR3 DNA sequence: TGCGCCAGCAGCCTCAACAGGGCTGGGGCTGAAGCTTTCTTT. Its protein product is CASSLNRAGAEAFF.

The V gene is TRBV6-5, the J gene TRBJ1-5, with D hard to call. The germline V and J ends were trimmed by 9 bases and 2 bases, with 17 bases remaining between them. The germline V gene encodes CDR1 MNHEY and CDR2 SVGAGI. The CDR3 extends over 15 amino acids. CDR3 residues: CASTSGVSGNQPQHF. DNA of the CDR3: TGTGCCAGTACGAGTGGGGTTTCTGGCAATCAGCCCCAGCATTTT.

This chain connects TRBV4-3 to TRBJ2-1, with TRBD1 identical over 7 bases. The CDR3 totals 17 residues. The ends lost 0 bases at V and 8 bases at J; junction bases unmatched: 13. The germline V gene encodes CDR1 LGHNA and CDR2 YSLEER. CDR3 DNA sequence: TGCGCCAGCAGCCAAGATCTCGACAGGGCAGGCCAAGATGAGCAGTTCTTC. This sequence encodes CASSQDLDRAGQDEQFF.

V usage is TRBV10-2 and J usage is TRBJ2-1; 8 bases agree with TRBD2. The CDR3 is 17 amino acids. The J segment lost 7 bases and the V segment lost 4 bases, leaving 15 bases of the junction unmatched. CDR1 is WSHSY and CDR2 is SAAADI in the germline V gene. CDR3 coding DNA: TGCGCCAGCAGTGTCCTCCAGGGACTAGAAGGAAGTAATGAGCAGTTCTTC. Translated, it gives CASSVLQGLEGSNEQFF.

This clone was seen only once. CDR3: CASQGQLNLYEQYF. The CDR3 DNA reads TGTGCCAGTCAAGGACAGCTGAACCTCTACGAGCAGTACTTC. The V and J genes are TRBV6-5 and TRBJ2-7, with TRBD1 as a possible D gene (6 bases). Trimming removed 9 bases from V and 3 bases from J, with 18 bases in between. CDR1 is MNHEY and CDR2 is SVGAGI in the germline V gene. CDR3 length: 14 amino acids.